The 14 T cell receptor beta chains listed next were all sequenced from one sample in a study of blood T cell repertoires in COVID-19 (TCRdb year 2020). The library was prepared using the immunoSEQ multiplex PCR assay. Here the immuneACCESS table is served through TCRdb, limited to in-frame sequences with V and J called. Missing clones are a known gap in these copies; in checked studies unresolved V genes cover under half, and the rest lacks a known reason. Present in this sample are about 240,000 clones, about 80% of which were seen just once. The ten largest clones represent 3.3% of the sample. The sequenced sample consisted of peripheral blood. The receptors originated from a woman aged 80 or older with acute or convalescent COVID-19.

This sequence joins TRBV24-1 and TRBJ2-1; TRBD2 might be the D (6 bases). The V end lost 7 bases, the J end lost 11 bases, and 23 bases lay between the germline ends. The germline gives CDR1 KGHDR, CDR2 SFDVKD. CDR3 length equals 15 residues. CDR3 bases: TGTGCCACCAGCCCCTCCAACTCGGGACTTTACAAGCAGTTCTTC. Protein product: CATSPSNSGLYKQFF.

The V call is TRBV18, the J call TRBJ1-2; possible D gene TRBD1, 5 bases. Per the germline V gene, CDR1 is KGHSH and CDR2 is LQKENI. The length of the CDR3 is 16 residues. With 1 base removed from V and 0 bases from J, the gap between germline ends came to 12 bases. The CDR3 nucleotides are TGTGCCAGCTCACCACGTGCGGGGACGGCTAACTATGGCTACACCTTC. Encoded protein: CASSPRAGTANYGYTF.

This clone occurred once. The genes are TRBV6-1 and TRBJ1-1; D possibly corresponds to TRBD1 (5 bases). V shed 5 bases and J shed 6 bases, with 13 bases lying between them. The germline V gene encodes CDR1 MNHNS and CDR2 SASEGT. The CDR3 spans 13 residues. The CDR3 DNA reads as TGTGCCAGCAGTTCGACAAGGGGATCTGAAGCTTTCTTT. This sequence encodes CASSSTRGSEAFF.

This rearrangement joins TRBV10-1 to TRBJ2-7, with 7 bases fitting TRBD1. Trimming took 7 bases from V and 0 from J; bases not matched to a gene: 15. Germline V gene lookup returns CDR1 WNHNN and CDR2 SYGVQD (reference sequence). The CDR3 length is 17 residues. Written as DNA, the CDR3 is TGCGCCAGCACCCCGGAAAATACAGGGGATGCCTCCTACGAGCAGTACTTC. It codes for CASTPENTGDASYEQYF.

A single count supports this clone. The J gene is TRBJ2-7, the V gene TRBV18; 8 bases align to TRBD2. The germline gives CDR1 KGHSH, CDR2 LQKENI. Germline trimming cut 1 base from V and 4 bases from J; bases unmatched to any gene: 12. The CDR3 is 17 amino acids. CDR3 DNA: TGTGCCAGCTCACCACTACCGGGGGGGCAAGTCGGTTACGAGCAGTACTTC. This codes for CASSPLPGGQVGYEQYF.

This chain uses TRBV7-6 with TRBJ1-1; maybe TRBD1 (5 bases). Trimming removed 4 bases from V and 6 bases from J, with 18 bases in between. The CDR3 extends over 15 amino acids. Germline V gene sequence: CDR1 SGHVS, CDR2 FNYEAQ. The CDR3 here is CASSSQKGGVAEAFF. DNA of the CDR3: TGTGCCAGCAGCTCCCAAAAGGGAGGGGTTGCTGAAGCTTTCTTT. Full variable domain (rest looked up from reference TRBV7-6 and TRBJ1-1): GAGVSQSPRYKVTKRGQDVALRCDPISGHVSLYWYRQALGQGPEFLTYFNYEAQQDKSGLPNDRFSAERPEGSISTLTIQRTEQRDSAMYRCASSSQKGGVAEAFFGQGTRLTVV.

In nucleotides, the CDR3 is TGTGCCAGCAGCCCCTCGCAGGGGGTACACGAGCAGTACTTC. This translates into CASSPSQGVHEQYF. The chain recombines TRBV2 with TRBJ2-7; TRBD1 agrees at 7 bases. Germline V lookup: CDR1 SNHLY, CDR2 FYNNEI. This CDR3 region has 14 residues. With V trimmed by 6 bases and J by 5 bases, 10 bases remained unmatched.

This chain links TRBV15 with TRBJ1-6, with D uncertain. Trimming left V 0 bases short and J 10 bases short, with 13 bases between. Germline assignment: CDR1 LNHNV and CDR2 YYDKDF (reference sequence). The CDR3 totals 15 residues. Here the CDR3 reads CATSRDGARSSPLHF. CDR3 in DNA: TGTGCCACCAGCAGAGATGGCGCCCGTAGCTCACCCCTCCACTTT.

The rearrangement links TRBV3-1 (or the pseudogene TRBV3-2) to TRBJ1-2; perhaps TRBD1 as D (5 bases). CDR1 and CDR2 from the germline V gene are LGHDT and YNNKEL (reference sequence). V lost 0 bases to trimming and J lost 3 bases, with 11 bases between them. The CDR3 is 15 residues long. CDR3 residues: CASSQESRVDYGYTF. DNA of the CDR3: TGTGCCAGCAGCCAAGAATCCAGGGTGGACTATGGCTACACCTTC.

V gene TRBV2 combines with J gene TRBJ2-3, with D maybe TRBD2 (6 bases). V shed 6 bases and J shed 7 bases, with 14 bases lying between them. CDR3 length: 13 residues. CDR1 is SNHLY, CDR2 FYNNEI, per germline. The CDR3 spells CASRRDGRNTQYF. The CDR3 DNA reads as TGTGCCAGCAGGCGGGATGGGCGGAATACGCAGTATTTT.

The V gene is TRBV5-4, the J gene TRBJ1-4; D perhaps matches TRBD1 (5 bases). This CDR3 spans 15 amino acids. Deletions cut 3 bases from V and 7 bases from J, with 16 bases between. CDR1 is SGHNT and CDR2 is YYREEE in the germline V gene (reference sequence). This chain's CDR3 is CASSYLPGLGEKLFF. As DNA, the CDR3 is TGTGCCAGCAGCTACTTACCGGGACTTGGTGAAAAACTGTTTTTT. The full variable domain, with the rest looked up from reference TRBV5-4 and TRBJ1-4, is ETGVTQSPTHLIKTRGQQVTLRCSSQSGHNTVSWYQQALGQGPQFIFQYYREEENGRGNFPPRFSGLQFPNYSSELNVNALELDDSALYLCASSYLPGLGEKLFFGSGTQLSVL.

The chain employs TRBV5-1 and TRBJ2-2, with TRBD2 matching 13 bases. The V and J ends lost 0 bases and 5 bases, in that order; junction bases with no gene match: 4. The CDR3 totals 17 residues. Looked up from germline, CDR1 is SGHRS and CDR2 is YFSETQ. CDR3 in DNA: TGCGCCAGCAGCTTGGGGACTAGCGGGAGAGGAACCGGGGAGCTGTTTTTT. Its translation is CASSLGTSGRGTGELFF.

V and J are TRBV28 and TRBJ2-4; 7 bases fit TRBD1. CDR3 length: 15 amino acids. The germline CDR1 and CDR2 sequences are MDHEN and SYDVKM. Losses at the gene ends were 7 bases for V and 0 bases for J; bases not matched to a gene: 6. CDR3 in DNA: TGTGCCAGCACCGGGACAGCTCTAGCCAAAAACATTCAGTACTTC. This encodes CASTGTALAKNIQYF.

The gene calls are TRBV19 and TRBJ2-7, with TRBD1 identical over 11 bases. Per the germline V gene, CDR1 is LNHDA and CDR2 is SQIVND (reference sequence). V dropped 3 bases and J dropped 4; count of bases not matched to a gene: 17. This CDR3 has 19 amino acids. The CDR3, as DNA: TGTGCCAGTAGTATGTTCGGGACAGGGGGTAGTTCGTTACGTTACGAGCAGTACTTC. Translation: CASSMFGTGGSSLRYEQYF.